The present entry profiles one T cell receptor (beta chain) with its context. Its specificity is not known. The sample is drawn from a study of T cells after yellow fever vaccination. Per germline, CDR1 MDHEN and CDR2 SYDVKM. Trimming shortened V by 6 bases and J by 4 bases, and 18 bases separated the two germline ends. The CDR3 consists of 15 residues. General study points: Few clonotypes appeared in both CD4 and CD8 compartments.

A single record per CDR3 protein comes from TCRdb applying MiXCR to the 5' RACE reads. The sample has 550,000 to 750,000 distinct CDR3 sequences; 13% are singletons. The J gene is TRBJ1-2, the V gene TRBV28, with D tentatively TRBD1 (5 bases). The clonotype comes from a man under 40 who received the YFV17D yellow fever vaccine. The sample in question was PBMCs, obtained on the day of the yellow fever booster vaccination. The CDR3 is CASRWTASGGYGYTF. CDR3 DNA: TGTGCCAGCAGATGGACGGCCTCGGGGGGCTATGGCTACACCTTC.